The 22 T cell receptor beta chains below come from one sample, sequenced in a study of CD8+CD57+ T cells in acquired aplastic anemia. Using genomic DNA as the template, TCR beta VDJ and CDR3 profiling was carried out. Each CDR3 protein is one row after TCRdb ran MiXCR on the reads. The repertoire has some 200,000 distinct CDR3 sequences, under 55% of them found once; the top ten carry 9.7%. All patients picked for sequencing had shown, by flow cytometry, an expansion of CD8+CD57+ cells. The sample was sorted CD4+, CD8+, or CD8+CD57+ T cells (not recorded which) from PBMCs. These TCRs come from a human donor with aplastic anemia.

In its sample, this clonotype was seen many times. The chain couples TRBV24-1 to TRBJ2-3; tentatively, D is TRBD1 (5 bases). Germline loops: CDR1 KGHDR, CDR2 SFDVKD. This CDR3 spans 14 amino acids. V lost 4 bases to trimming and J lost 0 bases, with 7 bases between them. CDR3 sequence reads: CATSDTGSTDTQYF. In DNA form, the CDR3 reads TGTGCCACCAGTGACACAGGTAGCACAGATACGCAGTATTTT.

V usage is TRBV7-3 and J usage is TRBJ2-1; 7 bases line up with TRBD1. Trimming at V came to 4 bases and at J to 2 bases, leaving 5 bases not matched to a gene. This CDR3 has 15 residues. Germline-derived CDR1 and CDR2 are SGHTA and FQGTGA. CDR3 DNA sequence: TGTGCCAGCAGCTCCCCGGGACAGACCTACAATGAGCAGTTCTTC. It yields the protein CASSSPGQTYNEQFF. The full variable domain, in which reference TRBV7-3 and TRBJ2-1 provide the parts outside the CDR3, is GAGVSQTPSNKVTEKGKYVELRCDPISGHTALYWYRQSLGQGPEFLIYFQGTGAADDSGLPNDRFFAVRPEGSVSTLKIQRTERGDSAVYLCASSSPGQTYNEQFFGPGTRLTVL.

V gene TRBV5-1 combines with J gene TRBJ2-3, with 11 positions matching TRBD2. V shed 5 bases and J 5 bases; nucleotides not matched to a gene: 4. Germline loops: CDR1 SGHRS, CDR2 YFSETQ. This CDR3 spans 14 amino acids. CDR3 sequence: CASSPGLAGDTQYF. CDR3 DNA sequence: TGCGCCAGCAGTCCCGGACTAGCGGGAGATACGCAGTATTTT.

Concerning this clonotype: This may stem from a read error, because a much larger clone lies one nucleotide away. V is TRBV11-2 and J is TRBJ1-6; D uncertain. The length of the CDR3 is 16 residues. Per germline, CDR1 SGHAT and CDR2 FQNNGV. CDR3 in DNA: TGTGCCAGCAGCTTACGAGGTCCGGAGGCCAATTCACCCCCCCACTTT. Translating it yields CASSLRGPEANSPPHF.

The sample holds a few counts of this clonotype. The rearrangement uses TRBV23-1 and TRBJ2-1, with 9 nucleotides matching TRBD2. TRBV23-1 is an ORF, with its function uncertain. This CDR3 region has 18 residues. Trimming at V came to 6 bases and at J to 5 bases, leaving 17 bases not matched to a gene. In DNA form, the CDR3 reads TGCGCCAGCAGGAAAGGCCCTAGCGGGGTGGGTTCGAACAATGAGCAGTTCTTC. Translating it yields CASRKGPSGVGSNNEQFF.

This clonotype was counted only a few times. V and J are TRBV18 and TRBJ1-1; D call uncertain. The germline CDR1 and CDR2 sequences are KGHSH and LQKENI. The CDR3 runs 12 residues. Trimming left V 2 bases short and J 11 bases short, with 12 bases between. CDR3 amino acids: CASSPKPGEAFF. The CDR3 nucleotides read TGTGCCAGCTCACCAAAGCCGGGCGAGGCTTTCTTT. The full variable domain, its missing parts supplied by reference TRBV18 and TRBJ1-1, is NAGVMQNPRHLVRRRGQEARLRCSPMKGHSHVYWYRQLPEEGLKFMVYLQKENIIDESGMPKERFSAEFPKEGPSILRIQQVVRGDSAAYFCASSPKPGEAFFGQGTRLTVV.

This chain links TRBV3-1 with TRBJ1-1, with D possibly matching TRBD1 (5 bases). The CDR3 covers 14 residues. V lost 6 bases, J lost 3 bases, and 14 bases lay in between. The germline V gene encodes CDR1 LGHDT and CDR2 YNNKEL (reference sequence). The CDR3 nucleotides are TGTGCCAGCAGTTCAGGGTTCGGGGACACTGAAGCTTTCTTT. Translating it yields CASSSGFGDTEAFF.

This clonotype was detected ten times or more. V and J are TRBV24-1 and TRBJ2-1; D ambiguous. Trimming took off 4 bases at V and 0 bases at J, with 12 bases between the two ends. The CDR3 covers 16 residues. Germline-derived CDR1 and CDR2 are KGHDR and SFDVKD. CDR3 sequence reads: CATSDYQSRSYNEQFF. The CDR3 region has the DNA TGTGCCACCAGTGACTATCAGTCCCGCTCCTACAATGAGCAGTTCTTC.

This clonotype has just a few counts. CDR3 amino acids: CATSDLGTGQYNEQFF. In nucleotides, the CDR3 is TGTGCCACCAGTGATTTAGGGACAGGGCAGTACAATGAGCAGTTCTTC. The chain is built from TRBV24-1 and TRBJ2-1; TRBD1 matches at 9 bases. The V and J ends lost 1 base and 4 bases, in that order; junction bases with no gene match: 4. Germline loops: CDR1 KGHDR, CDR2 SFDVKD. CDR3 size: 16 residues.

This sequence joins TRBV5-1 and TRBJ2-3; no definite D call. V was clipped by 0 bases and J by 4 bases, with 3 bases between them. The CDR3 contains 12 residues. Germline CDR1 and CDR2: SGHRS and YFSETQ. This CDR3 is CASSLVADTQYF. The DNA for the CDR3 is TGCGCCAGCAGCTTGGTAGCAGATACGCAGTATTTT.

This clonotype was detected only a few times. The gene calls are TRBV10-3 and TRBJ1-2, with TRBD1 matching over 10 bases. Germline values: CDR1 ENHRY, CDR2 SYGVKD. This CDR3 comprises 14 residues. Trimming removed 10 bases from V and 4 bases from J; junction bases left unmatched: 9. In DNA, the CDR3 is TGTGCCACTGAGTGGGACAGGGGCGGCTATGGCTACACCTTC. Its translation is CATEWDRGGYGYTF.

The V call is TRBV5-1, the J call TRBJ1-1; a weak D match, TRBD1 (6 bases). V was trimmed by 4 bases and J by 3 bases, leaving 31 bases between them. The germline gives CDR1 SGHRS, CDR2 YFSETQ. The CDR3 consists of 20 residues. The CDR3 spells CASSQRTYRAGSLRYTEAFF. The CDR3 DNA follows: TGCGCCAGCAGCCAGAGAACCTACAGGGCGGGTAGCTTAAGGTACACTGAAGCTTTCTTT.

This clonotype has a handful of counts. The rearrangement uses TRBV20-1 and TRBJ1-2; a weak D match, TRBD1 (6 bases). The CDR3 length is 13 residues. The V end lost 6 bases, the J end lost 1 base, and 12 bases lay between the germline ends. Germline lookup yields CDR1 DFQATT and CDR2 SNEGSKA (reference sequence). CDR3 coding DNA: TGCAGTGCCAGGGGCGGCATTAACTATGGCTACACCTTC. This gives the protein CSARGGINYGYTF.

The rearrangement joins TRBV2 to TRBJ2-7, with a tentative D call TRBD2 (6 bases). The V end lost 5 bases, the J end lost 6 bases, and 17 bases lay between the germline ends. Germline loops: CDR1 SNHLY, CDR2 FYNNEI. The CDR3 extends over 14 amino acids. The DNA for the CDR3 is TGTGCCAGCAGTATAGACCAGGGAGGAGGCGAGCAGTACTTC. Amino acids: CASSIDQGGGEQYF.

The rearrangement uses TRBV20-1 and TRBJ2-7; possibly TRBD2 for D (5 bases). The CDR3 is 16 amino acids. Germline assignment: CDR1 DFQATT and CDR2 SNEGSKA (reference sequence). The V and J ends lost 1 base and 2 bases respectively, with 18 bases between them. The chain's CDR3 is CSARVLGAFQTYEQYF. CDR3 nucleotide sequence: TGCAGTGCTAGAGTCCTGGGAGCTTTCCAAACCTACGAGCAGTACTTC.

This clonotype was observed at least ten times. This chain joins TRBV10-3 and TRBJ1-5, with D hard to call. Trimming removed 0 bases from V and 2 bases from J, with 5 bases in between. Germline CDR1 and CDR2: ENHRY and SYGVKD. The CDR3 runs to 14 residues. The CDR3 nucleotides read TGTGCCATCAGTGAGTCTGGGGGCAATCAGCCCCAGCATTTT. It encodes CAISESGGNQPQHF.

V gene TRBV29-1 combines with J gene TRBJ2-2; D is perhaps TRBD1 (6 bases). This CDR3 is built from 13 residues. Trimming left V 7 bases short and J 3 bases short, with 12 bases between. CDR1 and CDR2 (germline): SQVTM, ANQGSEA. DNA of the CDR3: TGCAGCGGGTTTGAGGGGGACACCGGGGAGCTGTTTTTT. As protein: CSGFEGDTGELFF.

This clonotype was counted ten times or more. DNA of the CDR3: TGCAGTGCTAGGGCGGGGACAGGGAGGCACGAGCAGTACTTC. This encodes CSARAGTGRHEQYF. The chain couples TRBV20-1 to TRBJ2-7; TRBD1 aligns across 9 bases. The CDR3 covers 14 residues. J lost 5 bases, V lost 3 bases, and 8 bases had no gene match. CDR1 DFQATT and CDR2 SNEGSKA come from the germline V gene (reference sequence).

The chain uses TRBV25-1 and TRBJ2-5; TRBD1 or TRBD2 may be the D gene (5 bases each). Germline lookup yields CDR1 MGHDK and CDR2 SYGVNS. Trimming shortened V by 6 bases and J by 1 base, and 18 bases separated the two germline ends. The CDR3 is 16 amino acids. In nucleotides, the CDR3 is TGTGCCAGCAGGCCTAGCAGGGCCTACGCCCAAGAGACCCAGTACTTC. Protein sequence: CASRPSRAYAQETQYF.

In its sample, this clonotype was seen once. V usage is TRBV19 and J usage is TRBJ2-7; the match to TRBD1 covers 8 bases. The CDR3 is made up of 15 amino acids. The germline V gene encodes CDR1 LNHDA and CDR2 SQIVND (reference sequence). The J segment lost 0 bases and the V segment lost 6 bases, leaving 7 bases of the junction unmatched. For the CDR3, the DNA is TGTGCCAGTAGGTCGACAGGGGCCCTCTCCTACGAGCAGTACTTC. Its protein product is CASRSTGALSYEQYF. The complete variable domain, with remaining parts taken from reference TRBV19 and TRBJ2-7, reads DGGITQSPKYLFRKEGQNVTLSCEQNLNHDAMYWYRQDPGQGLRLIYYSQIVNDFQKGDIAEGYSVSREKKESFPLTVTSAQKNPTAFYLCASRSTGALSYEQYFGPGTRLTVT.

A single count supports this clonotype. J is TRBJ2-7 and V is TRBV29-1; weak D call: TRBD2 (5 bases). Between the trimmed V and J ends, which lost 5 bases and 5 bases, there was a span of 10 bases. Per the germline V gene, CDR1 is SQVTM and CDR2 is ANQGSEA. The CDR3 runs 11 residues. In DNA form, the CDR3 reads TGCAGCGTTCGACTAAACCACGAGCAGTACTTC. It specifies CSVRLNHEQYF.

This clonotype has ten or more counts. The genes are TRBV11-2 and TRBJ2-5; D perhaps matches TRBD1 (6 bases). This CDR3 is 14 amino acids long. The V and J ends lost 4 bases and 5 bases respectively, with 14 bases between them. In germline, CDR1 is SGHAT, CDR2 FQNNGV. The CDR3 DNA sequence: TGTGCCAGCAGCTCGAACAGGGCCCGGGAGACCCAGTACTTC. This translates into CASSSNRARETQYF.